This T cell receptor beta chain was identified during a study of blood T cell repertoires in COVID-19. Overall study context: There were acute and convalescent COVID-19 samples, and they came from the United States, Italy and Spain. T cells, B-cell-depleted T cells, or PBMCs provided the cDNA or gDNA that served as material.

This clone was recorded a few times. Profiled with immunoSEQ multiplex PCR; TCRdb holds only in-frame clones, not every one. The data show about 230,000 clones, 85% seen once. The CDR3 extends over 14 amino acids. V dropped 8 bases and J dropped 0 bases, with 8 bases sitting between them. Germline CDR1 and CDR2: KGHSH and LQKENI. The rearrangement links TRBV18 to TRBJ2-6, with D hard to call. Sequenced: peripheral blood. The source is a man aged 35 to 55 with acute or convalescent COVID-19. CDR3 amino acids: CASRTSSGANVLTF. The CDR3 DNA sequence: TGTGCCAGCCGAACCAGCTCTGGGGCCAACGTCCTGACTTTC.